The 20 T cell receptor beta chains below all came from one sample that was sequenced in a study of cytomegalovirus exposure and HLA in healthy donors (dated by TCRdb to about 2017). The library came from the immunoSEQ multiplex PCR assay. A mixture of 60 forward primers for TCR Vbeta segments and 13 reverse primers for TCR Jbeta segments was used in the multiplex PCR. The clones in this table, taken by TCRdb from immuneACCESS, are in-frame only. Not every clone is retained; where verified, under half of the shortfall comes from an unresolved V gene, and the cause of the rest is unknown. Recorded for this sample are 210,000 or so clones; 85% of them occurred a single time. The top ten clonotypes cover 0.2% to 0.25% of the sample. The sample comprised PBMCs. The receptors were sampled from a girl aged 2-10 years in good health and CMV-seronegative.

V is TRBV7-2 and J is TRBJ1-1; a possible D gene is TRBD1 (5 bases). Trimming removed 7 bases from V and 2 bases from J, with 17 bases in between. The CDR3 covers 15 residues. CDR1 SGHTA and CDR2 FQGNSA come from the germline V gene. The CDR3 sequence: CASNPGGTANTEAFF. DNA for the CDR3: TGTGCCAGCAATCCCGGAGGGACGGCTAACACTGAAGCTTTCTTT.

V is TRBV6-5 and J is TRBJ2-1; the match to TRBD1 covers 7 bases. The CDR3 is made up of 14 amino acids. Germline V gives CDR1 MNHEY, CDR2 SVGAGI. J was trimmed by 0 bases and V by 5 bases; bases with no gene match: 1. The chain's CDR3 is CASSRQGSYNEQFF. The CDR3 DNA follows: TGTGCCAGCAGTCGACAGGGCTCCTACAATGAGCAGTTCTTC.

A single count supports this clone. This chain uses TRBV29-1 with TRBJ1-1, with 8 bases matching TRBD1. This CDR3 spans 14 amino acids. The germline V gene encodes CDR1 SQVTM and CDR2 ANQGSEA. J gave up 5 bases and V 3 bases, and 8 bases lay outside the gene matches. Here the CDR3 reads CSVDRTGQGTEAFF. CDR3 nucleotides: TGCAGCGTTGACCGGACAGGGCAGGGTACTGAAGCTTTCTTT.

This chain connects TRBV5-8 to TRBJ2-1, with 9 nucleotides matching TRBD2. The germline gives CDR1 SGHTS, CDR2 YDEGEE. This CDR3 has 15 amino acids. Unmatched junction bases numbered 10, after V lost 3 bases and J lost 9 bases. The CDR3 DNA is TGTGCCAGCAGCTCCATAGCGGGAGTGCACCTTGAGCAGTTCTTC. Translation: CASSSIAGVHLEQFF.

The rearrangement joins TRBV5-1 to TRBJ2-1; TRBD2 matches 10 bases. There are 15 residues in the CDR3. J lost 4 bases, V lost 3 bases, and 4 bases had no gene match. The germline V gene has CDR1 SGHRS and CDR2 YFSETQ. CDR3 loop: CASSSSGSAYNEQFF. The CDR3 nucleotides read TGCGCCAGCAGCTCTAGCGGGAGTGCGTACAATGAGCAGTTCTTC.

The chain combines TRBV6-1 with TRBJ1-1; weak D call: TRBD1 (6 bases). The germline V gene has CDR1 MNHNS and CDR2 SASEGT. The V end lost 3 bases, the J end lost 1 base, and 9 bases lay between the germline ends. This CDR3 has 14 residues. CDR3 sequence (DNA): TGTGCCAGCAGTGAGGGCAGGGGGAACACTGAAGCTTTCTTT. It translates to CASSEGRGNTEAFF.

This chain joins TRBV5-4 and TRBJ2-5; D is perhaps TRBD2 (5 bases). The CDR3 length is 13 residues. The germline V gene has CDR1 SGHNT and CDR2 YYREEE (reference sequence). With 4 bases removed from V and 2 bases from J, the gap between germline ends came to 9 bases. The CDR3 spells CASSTRVQETQYF. The CDR3 nucleotides are TGTGCCAGCAGCACGCGGGTTCAAGAGACCCAGTACTTC.

The rearrangement links TRBV19 to TRBJ1-4, with 10 bases that match TRBD1. Trimming removed 4 bases from V and 3 bases from J; junction bases left unmatched: 5. This CDR3 contains 16 residues. The V gene's germline CDR1 is LNHDA and CDR2 SQIVND (reference sequence). Here the CDR3 reads CASSSPGTGANEKLFF. The CDR3 bases are TGTGCCAGTAGTAGTCCCGGGACAGGGGCTAATGAAAAACTGTTTTTT.

The chain joins TRBV19 to TRBJ2-2; 13 bases are a match to TRBD2. V lost 5 bases and J lost 7; bases outside the gene matches: 7. Germline lookup yields CDR1 LNHDA and CDR2 SQIVND (reference sequence). CDR3 length equals 16 residues. In DNA, the CDR3 is TGTGCCAGTAGTCCCCGGACTAGCGGGAGTGGCGGGGAGCTGTTTTTT. Translating it yields CASSPRTSGSGGELFF.

V usage is TRBV2 and J usage is TRBJ1-2, with D unclear. With 7 bases removed from V and 3 bases from J, the gap between germline ends came to 9 bases. Germline V CDR1 and CDR2: SNHLY, FYNNEI. The CDR3 sequence is 12 residues long. The CDR3 sequence is CASIGGYYGYTF. CDR3 sequence (DNA): TGTGCCAGCATTGGAGGTTACTATGGCTACACCTTC.

V gene TRBV19 combines with J gene TRBJ1-1, with D uncertain. V shed 4 bases and J shed 0 bases, with 9 bases lying between them. Germline V lookup: CDR1 LNHDA, CDR2 SQIVND (reference sequence). This CDR3 region has 14 residues. This CDR3 is CASSTPPLNTEAFF. The CDR3, as DNA: TGTGCCAGTAGTACCCCCCCTTTGAACACTGAAGCTTTCTTT.

V and J are TRBV15 and TRBJ1-2; weak D call: TRBD1 (5 bases). Germline lookup yields CDR1 LNHNV and CDR2 YYDKDF (reference sequence). There are 17 residues in the CDR3. Trimming removed 0 bases at V and 0 bases at J, with 14 bases between. In DNA form, the CDR3 reads TGTGCCACCAGCAGAGATCGAAACAGGCAGGCTAACTATGGCTACACCTTC. It yields the protein CATSRDRNRQANYGYTF. The full variable domain, in which reference TRBV15 and TRBJ1-2 provide the parts outside the CDR3, is DAMVIQNPRYQVTQFGKPVTLSCSQTLNHNVMYWYQQKSSQAPKLLFHYYDKDFNNEADTPDNFQSRRPNTSFCFLDIRSPGLGDTAMYLCATSRDRNRQANYGYTFGSGTRLTVV.

The chain couples TRBV14 to TRBJ2-7; D is unresolved. The CDR3 runs 13 residues. Trimming removed 4 bases at V and 2 bases at J, with 9 bases between. Germline V CDR1 and CDR2: SGHDN, FVKESK. The CDR3 DNA reads TGTGCCAGCAGCCCCTACTCGGCCTACGAGCAGTACTTC. It encodes CASSPYSAYEQYF.

The V gene is TRBV6-6, the J gene TRBJ1-5, with D perhaps matching TRBD1 (5 bases). The CDR3 has 15 residues. Trimming left V 2 bases short and J 0 bases short, with 8 bases between. The germline V gene has CDR1 MNHNY and CDR2 SVGAGI (reference sequence). The chain's CDR3 is CASSYGTYSNQPQHF. Written as DNA, the CDR3 is TGTGCCAGCAGTTACGGGACTTATAGCAATCAGCCCCAGCATTTT.

As to this clone: One end of the junction is discordant with germline, which a read error may explain. The chain is built from TRBV7-3 and TRBJ2-3, with TRBD2 matching 11 bases. Germline lookup yields CDR1 SGHTA and CDR2 FQGTGA. CDR3 length: 12 residues. CDR3 sequence (DNA): TGTGCCAGCAGCTTAACTAGCGGGGGGGCCCCCTTT. It encodes CASSLTSGGAPF.

This chain uses TRBV30 with TRBJ2-3; TRBD2 matches 9 bases. Germline CDR1 and CDR2: GTSNPN and SVGIG (reference sequence). The CDR3 extends over 15 amino acids. J gave up 3 bases and V 1 base, and 5 bases lay outside the gene matches. CDR3 residues: CAWSGIAGVTDTQYF. CDR3 bases: TGTGCCTGGAGTGGAATAGCGGGGGTGACAGATACGCAGTATTTT.

J is TRBJ2-1 and V is TRBV5-1, with D uncertain. Germline loops: CDR1 SGHRS, CDR2 YFSETQ. This CDR3 is built from 15 residues. Trimming removed 0 bases at V and 1 base at J, with 8 bases between. The CDR3 spells CASSLEPRSYNEQFF. The CDR3, as DNA: TGCGCCAGCAGCTTGGAGCCTAGGTCCTACAATGAGCAGTTCTTC.

This clone showed up just once. The sample carries other DNA sequences with the same CDR3. The CDR3 reads CASSPPGGAETQYF. CDR3 in DNA: TGTGCCAGCTCACCACCGGGCGGGGCGGAGACCCAGTACTTC. The J gene is TRBJ2-5, the V gene TRBV18; D is possibly TRBD2 (6 bases). V dropped 0 bases and J dropped 5 bases, with 10 bases sitting between them. From germline, CDR1 is KGHSH and CDR2 LQKENI. This CDR3 has 14 residues.

This clone was detected once. This chain joins TRBV30 and TRBJ2-1, with 8 positions matching TRBD1. The CDR3 length is 13 residues. In germline, CDR1 is GTSNPN, CDR2 SVGIG (reference sequence). With V trimmed by 5 bases and J by 2 bases, 2 bases remained unmatched. CDR3 DNA sequence: TGTGCCTGGCAGGGACAGGCCTACAATGAGCAGTTCTTC. It is translated as CAWQGQAYNEQFF.

This chain connects TRBV7-3 to TRBJ1-1; 7 positions match TRBD1. Per the germline V gene, CDR1 is SGHTA and CDR2 is FQGTGA. The J segment lost 4 bases and the V segment lost 3 bases, leaving 5 bases of the junction unmatched. The CDR3 contains 14 residues. DNA for the CDR3: TGTGCCAGCAGCTTGGGCAGGGGGAGCACTGAAGCTTTCTTT. This translates into CASSLGRGSTEAFF.